Listed below are T cell receptor beta chains from one sample, sequenced in a study of T cell repertoires in cytomegalovirus infection. A single record per CDR3 protein comes from TCRdb applying MiXCR to the reads. The sample contains some 250,000 distinct CDR3 sequences, around 8.7% of which appear only once. Sequenced: PBMCs. The receptors were sampled from a human donor in good health (CMV status not recorded). Some clones in this sample may be carry-over from other donors' samples. The CDR3 runs from the conserved cysteine through the conserved F or W. D genes are given only for firm matches. Rows give clone size only sometimes, using once, few, many, or a class for an expanded clone.

CDR3 length,clone size,D gene,J gene,V gene,CDR3 DNA,CDR3 protein
16,many,.,TRBJ2-7,TRBV28,TGTGCCAGCGCCCCCCGAGGAGAAGGGAGATCCTACGAGCAGTACTTC,CASAPRGEGRSYEQYF
14,many,.,TRBJ1-2,TRBV7-2,TGTGCCAGCAGCCCCGCCGGGGGGAACTATGGCTACACCTTC,CASSPAGGNYGYTF
13,many,.,TRBJ1-2,TRBV7-2,TGTGCCAGCAGTCCGGACCCTGTTGGCGGCTACACCTTC,CASSPDPVGGYTF
16,many,TRBD1,TRBJ1-1,TRBV5-1,TGCGCCAGCAGCCACAGGGGGCAGAGAATGAACACTGAAGCTTTCTTT,CASSHRGQRMNTEAFF
16,many,.,TRBJ1-4,TRBV2,TGTGCCAGCAGACCCTTTGGCGGAGCAACTAATGAAAAACTGTTTTTT,CASRPFGGATNEKLFF
13,many,.,TRBJ2-1,TRBV7-9,TGTGCCAGCAGCTTCATAACGGTGGAGAGCAGGTTCTTC,CASSFITVESRFF
14,.,.,TRBJ2-1,TRBV3-1,TGTGCCAGCAGCCAACAGGGATCCTACAATGAGCAGTTCTTC,CASSQQGSYNEQFF
12,.,.,TRBJ2-5,TRBV19,TGTGCCAGTAGTACCGGGAGAGAGACCCAGTACTTC,CASSTGRETQYF
15,many,TRBD2,TRBJ2-3,TRBV6-2/TRBV6-3,TGTGCCAGCAGTCAGGGACTAGCGGTGGTAGATACGCAGTATTTT,CASSQGLAVVDTQYF
13,few,.,TRBJ1-2,TRBV12-3/TRBV12-4,TGTGCCAGCAGTTTAGAAAGGGACTATGGCTACACCTTC,CASSLERDYGYTF
15,.,TRBD1,TRBJ2-7,TRBV20-1,TGCAGTGCTAGTGAACCGGGACAGGGGGGGTTCGAGCAGTACTTC,CSASEPGQGGFEQYF
15,few,.,TRBJ2-7,TRBV7-2,TGTGCCAGCAGCCCCACCCCGGAACGGGGCTACGAGCAGTACTTC,CASSPTPERGYEQYF